Listed here are 23 T cell receptor beta chains from one sample, sequenced in a study of graft-versus-host responses after intestinal transplantation. The data were produced by immunoSEQ multiplex PCR, yet TCRdb's version contains in-frame clones alone and is incomplete. Among several thousand clones listed, around 25% were seen once. Sample: alloreactive CD4+ T cells from a mixed lymphocyte reaction culture, taken before transplantation. The subset here: CFSE-low proliferating T cells sorted from approximately 6-day pre-transplant mixed lymphocyte reaction (GvH or HvG direction). The receptors originated from a human patient who was an organ donor for intestinal transplantation.

This clone rates as medium-sized. The chain uses TRBV6-5 and TRBJ1-2; 7 bases are a match to TRBD1. The CDR3 runs 13 residues. Germline V lookup: CDR1 MNHEY, CDR2 SVGAGI. Trimming at V came to 6 bases and at J to 5 bases, leaving 6 bases not matched to a gene. The DNA for the CDR3 is TGTGCCAGCAGAAGAGACAGGGCTTATGGCTACACCTTC. As protein: CASRRDRAYGYTF.

In DNA, the CDR3 is TGTGCCTGGAGGCACCGGGGTCCGCGCAATCAGCCCCAGCATTTT. It yields the protein CAWRHRGPRNQPQHF. This rearrangement joins TRBV30 to TRBJ1-5; D remains unclear. The germline gives CDR1 GTSNPN, CDR2 SVGIG (reference sequence). V dropped 3 bases and J dropped 2 bases, with 14 bases sitting between them. The CDR3 extends over 15 amino acids.

J is TRBJ2-7 and V is TRBV5-5, with TRBD2 matching 9 bases. CDR3 length: 15 amino acids. The germline gives CDR1 SGHKS, CDR2 YYEKEE (reference sequence). J lost 6 bases, V lost 4 bases, and 11 bases had no gene match. The CDR3 loop reads CASSLLAGVISEQYF. The CDR3 DNA reads as TGTGCCAGCAGCCTGTTAGCGGGAGTTATCTCCGAGCAGTACTTC.

This clone is labeled medium-sized. This chain links TRBV2 with TRBJ2-5, with 16 bases lining up with TRBD2. This CDR3 contains 16 residues. V trimming: 6 bases; J trimming: 7 bases; junction bases outside the gene matches: 8. Per germline, CDR1 SNHLY and CDR2 FYNNEI. The CDR3 bases are TGTGCCAGCAGGGGAGCTGGGACTAGCGGGGGGGGGACCCAGTACTTC. Translated, it gives CASRGAGTSGGGTQYF.

This clone qualifies as medium-sized. The gene calls are TRBV30 and TRBJ2-1; 8 nucleotides align to TRBD1. The V and J ends lost 4 bases and 4 bases, in that order; junction bases with no gene match: 6. Germline CDR1 is GTSNPN and CDR2 is SVGIG (reference sequence). This CDR3 region has 14 residues. CDR3 region: CAWNGQGFYNEQFF. The DNA for the CDR3 is TGTGCCTGGAATGGACAGGGCTTTTACAATGAGCAGTTCTTC.

The chain links TRBV10-1 to TRBJ2-4, with a possible D match to TRBD1 (6 bases). The length of the CDR3 is 18 residues. V dropped 6 bases and J dropped 5 bases, with 26 bases sitting between them. Germline V gene sequence: CDR1 WNHNN, CDR2 SYGVQD (reference sequence). The CDR3 DNA sequence: TGCGCCAGCAGGAGCCTGACCGGACAGCAAGAGTACGAAAACATTCAGTACTTC. This codes for CASRSLTGQQEYENIQYF.

The chain combines TRBV6-6 with TRBJ1-1, with D possibly TRBD1 on 6 matching bases. This CDR3 has 13 residues. Trimming removed 10 bases at V and 0 bases at J, with 12 bases between. Germline values: CDR1 MNHNY, CDR2 SVGAGI (reference sequence). The CDR3 is CAIKRGLNTEAFF. Written as DNA, the CDR3 is TGTGCCATCAAGCGGGGGCTGAACACTGAAGCTTTCTTT.

V usage is TRBV10-3 and J usage is TRBJ1-2; a possible D gene is TRBD1 (6 bases). The CDR3 extends over 16 amino acids. Trimming cost V 5 bases and J 5 bases, with 21 bases left between them. CDR1 is ENHRY, CDR2 SYGVKD, per germline. CDR3 in amino acids: CAISKQGFRQGYGYTF. In nucleotides, the CDR3 is TGTGCCATCAGTAAACAGGGATTCCGGCAGGGGTATGGCTACACCTTC.

This CDR3 reads CASSLNRGLAGGPGNEQFF. The DNA of the CDR3 is TGTGCCAGCAGTTTAAACAGGGGGCTAGCGGGAGGGCCGGGGAATGAGCAGTTCTTC. The rearrangement uses TRBV28 and TRBJ2-1; 12 positions agree with TRBD2. The CDR3 length is 19 residues. Germline V gene lookup returns CDR1 MDHEN and CDR2 SYDVKM. Trimming took 2 bases from V and 7 from J; bases not matched to a gene: 15.

The chain couples TRBV7-2 to TRBJ2-3; TRBD1 might be the D (5 bases). CDR3 length: 15 residues. The V end was cut by 4 bases, the J end by 0 bases, with 11 bases between. Germline values: CDR1 SGHTA, CDR2 FQGNSA. In DNA, the CDR3 is TGTGCCAGCAGCTATCGGACACTTAGCACAGATACGCAGTATTTT. Translating it yields CASSYRTLSTDTQYF.

This clone was seen only a few times. The V and J genes are TRBV7-2 and TRBJ2-2; 8 bases are shared with TRBD1. The CDR3 is 15 residues long. Germline CDR1 reads SGHTA; CDR2 reads FQGNSA. The V segment lost 3 bases and the J segment 5 bases; nucleotides outside the gene matches: 5. This CDR3 reads CASSFRDRSTGELFF. The CDR3 region has the DNA TGTGCCAGCAGCTTCCGGGACAGGTCGACCGGGGAGCTGTTTTTT.

The V gene is TRBV30, the J gene TRBJ2-1, with TRBD1 as a possible D gene (5 bases). V dropped 2 bases and J dropped 5 bases, with 10 bases sitting between them. Looked up from germline, CDR1 is GTSNPN and CDR2 is SVGIG (reference sequence). The CDR3 is 13 amino acids. The CDR3 loop is CAWSSFRDNEQFF. CDR3 DNA sequence: TGTGCCTGGAGTTCATTCAGGGACAATGAGCAGTTCTTC.

By share, this clone ranks as medium-sized. The chain has TRBV6-6 and TRBJ1-3; D unresolved. V lost 2 bases, J lost 6 bases, and 14 bases lay in between. Germline values: CDR1 MNHNY, CDR2 SVGAGI (reference sequence). CDR3 size: 15 residues. This CDR3 is CASSYERSRVNTIYF. The CDR3 DNA sequence: TGTGCCAGCAGTTACGAGCGGTCACGGGTAAACACCATATATTTT.

This clone is termed medium-sized. The rearrangement links TRBV19 to TRBJ1-5; D unresolved. The CDR3 consists of 12 residues. CDR1 is LNHDA, CDR2 SQIVND, per germline (reference sequence). V lost 7 bases and J 8 bases, leaving 12 bases between the germline ends. The CDR3 region is CASMGGGEPQHF. The CDR3 coding sequence is TGTGCCAGTATGGGTGGCGGGGAGCCCCAGCATTTT.

The chain is built from TRBV7-3 and TRBJ1-1, with D unclear. The CDR3 totals 16 residues. Between the trimmed V and J ends, which lost 1 base and 1 base, there was a span of 13 bases. CDR1 is SGHTA, CDR2 FQGTGA, per germline. CDR3 sequence reads: CASSLRGQDWNTEAFF. In nucleotides, the CDR3 is TGTGCCAGCAGCTTAAGAGGGCAGGACTGGAACACTGAAGCTTTCTTT.

By frequency in the sample, this clone is medium-sized. The chain is built from TRBV30 and TRBJ1-2; D may be TRBD1 (6 bases). The germline gives CDR1 GTSNPN, CDR2 SVGIG (reference sequence). This CDR3 spans 12 amino acids. Trimming took 5 bases from V and 5 from J, leaving 12 bases between them. CDR3 DNA: TGTGCCTGGTCGCAAGGACAGTATGGCTACACCTTC. Translation gives CAWSQGQYGYTF.

This clone turned up a few times. This rearrangement joins TRBV5-6 to TRBJ2-2, with D possibly matching TRBD2 (5 bases). The V gene lost 0 bases and the J gene lost 1 base, with 13 bases spanning the gap. The CDR3 has 17 residues. The germline V gene encodes CDR1 SGHDT and CDR2 YYEEEE. The CDR3 region is CASSLVLRARNTGELFF. The CDR3 DNA is TGTGCCAGCAGCTTGGTATTGAGGGCGCGGAACACCGGGGAGCTGTTTTTT. The full variable domain, completed using reference TRBV5-6 and TRBJ2-2, is DAGVTQSPTHLIKTRGQQVTLRCSPKSGHDTVSWYQQALGQGPQFIFQYYEEEERQRGNFPDRFSGHQFPNYSSELNVNALLLGDSALYLCASSLVLRARNTGELFFGEGSRLTVL.

This clone was picked up a small number of times. The chain joins TRBV28 to TRBJ2-1; tentatively, D is TRBD2 (5 bases). CDR1 MDHEN and CDR2 SYDVKM come from the germline V gene. V was pared by 4 bases and J by 12 bases, with 13 bases between. The CDR3 extends over 12 amino acids. In nucleotides, the CDR3 is TGTGCCAGCAGTTCGACTCGTCTAGCGCAGTTCTTC. Encoded protein: CASSSTRLAQFF.

This chain links TRBV5-3 with TRBJ2-7; 7 bases align to TRBD2. TRBV5-3 is placed among ORFs of uncertain function. The CDR3 has 13 residues. V lost 4 bases, J lost 3 bases, and 4 bases stayed unmatched. This CDR3 is CARSPGLVYEQYF. CDR3 coding DNA: TGTGCCAGAAGCCCCGGACTAGTCTACGAGCAGTACTTC.

This clone is medium-sized (0.01 to 0.1%). This chain uses TRBV5-3 with TRBJ2-7; 10 bases agree with TRBD2. TRBV5-3 carries the ORF label, with uncertain function. The length of the CDR3 is 15 residues. The ends lost 4 bases at V and 2 bases at J; junction bases unmatched: 6. DNA of the CDR3: TGTGCCAGAAGCACATCTAGCGGGGGCACCTACGAGCAGTACTTC. It codes for CARSTSSGGTYEQYF.

V gene TRBV6-1 combines with J gene TRBJ2-3, with a weak D call TRBD2 (6 bases). V was shortened by 4 bases and J by 2 bases, with 16 bases between the two germline ends. The germline V gene has CDR1 MNHNS and CDR2 SASEGT. The CDR3 runs 16 residues. CDR3 DNA: TGTGCCAGCAGTGTAGGAGGGGCAGGCCTCACAGATACGCAGTATTTT. Protein sequence: CASSVGGAGLTDTQYF.

The rearrangement joins TRBV4-1 to TRBJ2-7; D possibly corresponds to TRBD2 (5 bases). The V end was cut by 1 base, the J end by 0 bases, with 10 bases between. The CDR3 is 15 residues long. CDR1 is MGHRA and CDR2 is YSYEKL in the germline V gene. CDR3 sequence: CASSQGPTSSYEQYF. The CDR3 nucleotides read TGCGCCAGCAGCCAAGGGCCTACTAGCTCCTACGAGCAGTACTTC.

This clone is deemed large. The chain has TRBV28 and TRBJ2-2; no clear D gene. The CDR3 length is 13 residues. Trimming took 4 bases from V and 2 from J, leaving 5 bases between them. CDR1 is MDHEN and CDR2 is SYDVKM in the germline V gene. The CDR3 DNA reads TGTGCCAGCAGTTCTTTCAACACCGGGGAGCTGTTTTTT. It encodes CASSSFNTGELFF.